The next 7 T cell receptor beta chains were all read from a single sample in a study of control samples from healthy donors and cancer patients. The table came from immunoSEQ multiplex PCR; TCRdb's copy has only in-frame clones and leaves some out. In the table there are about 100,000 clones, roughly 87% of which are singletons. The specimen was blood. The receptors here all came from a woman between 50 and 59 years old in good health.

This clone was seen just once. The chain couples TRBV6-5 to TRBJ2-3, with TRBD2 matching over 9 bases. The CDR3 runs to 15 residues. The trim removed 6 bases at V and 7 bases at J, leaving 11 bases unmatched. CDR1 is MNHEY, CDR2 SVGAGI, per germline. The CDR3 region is CASSPAGGPSNTQYF. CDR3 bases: TGTGCCAGCAGCCCAGCGGGGGGTCCAAGTAATACGCAGTATTTT.

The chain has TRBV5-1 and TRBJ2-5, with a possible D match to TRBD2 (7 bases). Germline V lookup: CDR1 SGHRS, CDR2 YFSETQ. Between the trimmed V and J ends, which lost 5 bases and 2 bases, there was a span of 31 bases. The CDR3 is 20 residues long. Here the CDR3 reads CASSRGALAEFGNLQETQYF. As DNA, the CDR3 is TGCGCCAGCAGTCGGGGGGCGCTAGCGGAGTTTGGAAACCTACAAGAGACCCAGTACTTC.

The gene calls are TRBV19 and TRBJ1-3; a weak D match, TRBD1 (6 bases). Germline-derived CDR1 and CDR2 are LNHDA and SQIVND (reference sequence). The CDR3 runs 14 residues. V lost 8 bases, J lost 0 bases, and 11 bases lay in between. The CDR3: CASQDRHSGNTIYF. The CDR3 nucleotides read TGTGCCAGTCAAGACAGGCACTCTGGAAACACCATATATTTT.

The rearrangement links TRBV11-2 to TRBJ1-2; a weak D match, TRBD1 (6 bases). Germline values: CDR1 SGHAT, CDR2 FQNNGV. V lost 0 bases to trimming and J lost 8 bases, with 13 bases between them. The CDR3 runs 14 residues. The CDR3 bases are TGTGCCAGCAGCTTAGACCCAGGGGTAAGCGGCTACACCTTC. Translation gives CASSLDPGVSGYTF.

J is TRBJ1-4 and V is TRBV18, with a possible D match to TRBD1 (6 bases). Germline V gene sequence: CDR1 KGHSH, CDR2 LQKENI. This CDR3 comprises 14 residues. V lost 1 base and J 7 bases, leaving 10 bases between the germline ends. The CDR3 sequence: CASSPQQGIEKLFF. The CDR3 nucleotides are TGTGCCAGCTCACCACAGCAGGGGATTGAAAAACTGTTTTTT. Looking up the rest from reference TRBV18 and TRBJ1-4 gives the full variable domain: NAGVMQNPRHLVRRRGQEARLRCSPMKGHSHVYWYRQLPEEGLKFMVYLQKENIIDESGMPKERFSAEFPKEGPSILRIQQVVRGDSAAYFCASSPQQGIEKLFFGSGTQLSVL.

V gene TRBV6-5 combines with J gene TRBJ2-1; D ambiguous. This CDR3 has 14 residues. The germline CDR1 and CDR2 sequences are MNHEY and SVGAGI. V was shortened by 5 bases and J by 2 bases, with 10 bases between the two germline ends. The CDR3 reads CASSPMGTYNEQFF. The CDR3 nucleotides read TGTGCCAGCAGTCCAATGGGGACCTACAATGAGCAGTTCTTC.

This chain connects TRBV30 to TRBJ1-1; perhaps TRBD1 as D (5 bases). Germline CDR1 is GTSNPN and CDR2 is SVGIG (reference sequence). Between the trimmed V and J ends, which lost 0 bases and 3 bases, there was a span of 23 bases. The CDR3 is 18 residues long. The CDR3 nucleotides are TGTGCCTGGAGTGTACGATGGGTGGCTTCGATGGGGGACACTGAAGCTTTCTTT. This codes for CAWSVRWVASMGDTEAFF.